The 25 T cell receptor beta chains below come from one sample, sequenced in a study of blood T cell repertoires in COVID-19. Clones were sequenced by immunoSEQ multiplex PCR, and TCRdb holds only the in-frame ones, with some missing. The repertoire includes over 55,000 clones, about 89% of them detected once, and approximately 8.3% sits in the top ten. The sequenced sample was peripheral blood. These receptors came from a middle-aged man with active COVID-19.

This clone has just one count. V is TRBV7-2 and J is TRBJ2-2; 8 nucleotides match TRBD2. Losses at the gene ends were 4 bases for V and 1 base for J; bases not matched to a gene: 8. This CDR3 is built from 17 residues. Germline V gene sequence: CDR1 SGHTA, CDR2 FQGNSA. This CDR3 reads CASSSLPGGGNTGELFF. Written as DNA, the CDR3 is TGTGCCAGCAGCTCCCTGCCGGGAGGGGGGAACACCGGGGAGCTGTTTTTT.

This clone was detected a few times. CDR3 residues: CASSLLQGAGMGYTF. CDR3 bases: TGTGCCAGCAGTTTATTACAGGGGGCTGGGATGGGCTACACCTTC. The rearrangement joins TRBV28 to TRBJ1-2; TRBD1 matches at 9 bases. The CDR3 runs to 15 residues. Germline V lookup: CDR1 MDHEN, CDR2 SYDVKM. With V trimmed by 1 base and J by 8 bases, 8 bases remained unmatched.

The rearrangement joins TRBV28 to TRBJ1-4, with TRBD1 as a possible D gene (6 bases). With 3 bases removed from V and 0 bases from J, the gap between germline ends came to 11 bases. The length of the CDR3 is 16 residues. From germline, CDR1 is MDHEN and CDR2 SYDVKM. The CDR3 nucleotides are TGTGCCAGCAGTTTCACAGGGCTTGCAACTAATGAAAAACTGTTTTTT. Protein: CASSFTGLATNEKLFF.

The rearrangement uses TRBV5-1 and TRBJ2-7; TRBD1 aligns across 9 bases. The J segment lost 3 bases and the V segment lost 6 bases, leaving 10 bases of the junction unmatched. The CDR3 has 15 residues. Per the germline V gene, CDR1 is SGHRS and CDR2 is YFSETQ. CDR3 loop: CASMKTGGPGYEQYF. The CDR3 DNA reads as TGCGCCAGCATGAAAACAGGGGGCCCCGGCTACGAGCAGTACTTC.

This chain connects TRBV6-6 to TRBJ1-5; no clear D. Germline-derived CDR1 and CDR2 are MNHNY and SVGAGI (reference sequence). This CDR3 is built from 13 residues. Trimming removed 8 bases from V and 4 bases from J, with 12 bases in between. CDR3 residues: CASGEEGNQPQHF. The CDR3 nucleotides are TGTGCCAGCGGAGAGGAGGGTAATCAGCCCCAGCATTTT.

This chain joins TRBV6-4 and TRBJ2-1; TRBD2 aligns across 10 bases. The CDR3 runs to 14 residues. Per germline, CDR1 MRHNA and CDR2 SNTAGT. Trimming cost V 3 bases and J 15 bases; bases outside gene matches: 11. CDR3 DNA: TGTGCCAGCAGTGAAGGGACTAGCGCCACGGTAATGTTCTTC. Protein product: CASSEGTSATVMFF.

J is TRBJ2-3 and V is TRBV18; TRBD2 agrees at 11 bases. The germline V gene encodes CDR1 KGHSH and CDR2 LQKENI. CDR3 length: 18 amino acids. The J segment lost 0 bases and the V segment lost 1 base, leaving 6 bases of the junction unmatched. DNA of the CDR3: TGTGCCAGCTCACCACTCATGACTAGCGGGGCTAGCACAGATACGCAGTATTTT. It is translated as CASSPLMTSGASTDTQYF.

The V call is TRBV7-2, the J call TRBJ2-1; maybe TRBD2 (5 bases). Germline V CDR1 and CDR2: SGHTA, FQGNSA. The CDR3 sequence is 16 residues long. V lost 5 bases to trimming and J lost 0 bases, with 14 bases between them. As DNA, the CDR3 is TGTGCCAGCAGCACACAGAGCGGAGTCTCCTACAATGAGCAGTTCTTC. Its protein is CASSTQSGVSYNEQFF. The entire variable domain, with the rest obtained from reference TRBV7-2 and TRBJ2-1, is as follows: GAGVSQSPSNKVTEKGKDVELRCDPISGHTALYWYRQSLGQGLEFLIYFQGNSAPDKSGLPSDRFSAERTGGSVSTLTIQRTQQEDSAVYLCASSTQSGVSYNEQFFGPGTRLTVL.

J is TRBJ2-4 and V is TRBV27; possible D gene TRBD2, 6 bases. Trimming cost V 5 bases and J 2 bases, with 16 bases left between them. The CDR3 totals 16 residues. CDR1 and CDR2 (germline): MNHEY, SMNVEV (reference sequence). The CDR3 DNA reads as TGTGCCAGCAGTATGATTCCACGGGGGACCAAAAACATTCAGTACTTC. This encodes CASSMIPRGTKNIQYF.

Only one count was recorded for this clone. The gene calls are TRBV6-5 and TRBJ1-3; TRBD1 agrees at 8 bases. V lost 10 bases to trimming and J lost 4 bases; unmatched junction nucleotides: 9. The CDR3 contains 14 residues. Germline CDR1 and CDR2: MNHEY and SVGAGI. CDR3 in DNA: TGTGCCATTTCGACAGGGGAAGCCGGAAACACCATATATTTT. It translates to CAISTGEAGNTIYF.

This clone was recorded once. The chain employs TRBV29-1 and TRBJ1-1; D gene unclear. Germline lookup yields CDR1 SQVTM and CDR2 ANQGSEA. V lost 0 bases and J 6 bases, leaving 17 bases between the germline ends. The CDR3 runs 15 residues. CDR3 nucleotide sequence: TGCAGCGTTGAAGAGGGGAAGGAAGCGGACCCTGAAGCTTTCTTT. Translating it yields CSVEEGKEADPEAFF.

The chain employs TRBV6-5 and TRBJ2-3, with TRBD2 as a possible D gene (5 bases). CDR1 is MNHEY and CDR2 is SVGAGI in the germline V gene. Trimming took off 5 bases at V and 0 bases at J, with 12 bases between the two ends. This CDR3 comprises 15 residues. CDR3 in DNA: TGTGCCAGCAGTCCAATGGAGCGGAGCACAGATACGCAGTATTTT. Translation: CASSPMERSTDTQYF.

The CDR3 DNA sequence: TGCGCCAGCAGCACACAGGGGTCAGGGGGCTACGAGCAGTACTTC. This gives the protein CASSTQGSGGYEQYF. This rearrangement joins TRBV5-1 to TRBJ2-7; TRBD1 aligns across 7 bases. Looked up from germline, CDR1 is SGHRS and CDR2 is YFSETQ. The CDR3 sequence is 15 residues long. Losses at the gene ends were 4 bases for V and 3 bases for J; bases not matched to a gene: 10.

Points on this clone: One end of the junction varies from germline; a read error may be responsible. The CDR3 reads CASSLWDRGLSF. Written as DNA, the CDR3 is TGTGCCAGCAGCCTATGGGACAGGGGGCTAAGCTTC. V is TRBV7-9 and J is TRBJ1-2; 12 nucleotides match TRBD1. The CDR3 sequence is 12 residues long. Germline values: CDR1 SEHNR, CDR2 FQNEAQ (reference sequence).

The J gene is TRBJ1-2, the V gene TRBV5-4; D is ambiguous. Between the trimmed V and J ends, which lost 3 bases and 4 bases, there was a span of 10 bases. From germline, CDR1 is SGHNT and CDR2 YYREEE (reference sequence). CDR3 length: 13 amino acids. CDR3 nucleotide sequence: TGTGCCAGCAGCTCCAGCGGTTCCTATGGCTACACCTTC. Its protein is CASSSSGSYGYTF.

The rearrangement uses TRBV25-1 and TRBJ2-7, with 9 bases that match TRBD2. The CDR3 extends over 15 amino acids. Trimming at V came to 3 bases and at J to 3 bases, leaving 6 bases not matched to a gene. Germline V CDR1 and CDR2: MGHDK, SYGVNS. CDR3 sequence: CASSDPGLANYEQYF. The DNA of the CDR3 is TGTGCCAGCAGTGACCCGGGACTAGCCAACTACGAGCAGTACTTC.

This chain joins TRBV7-2 and TRBJ1-3, with D possibly matching TRBD1 (6 bases). V gave up 0 bases and J gave up 1 base, with 10 bases separating them. This CDR3 has 16 residues. From germline, CDR1 is SGHTA and CDR2 FQGNSA. CDR3 amino acids: CASSLAVTGSGNTIYF. In nucleotides, the CDR3 is TGTGCCAGCAGCTTAGCAGTTACAGGGTCTGGAAACACCATATATTTT. Full variable domain (missing parts from reference TRBV7-2 and TRBJ1-3): GAGVSQSPSNKVTEKGKDVELRCDPISGHTALYWYRQSLGQGLEFLIYFQGNSAPDKSGLPSDRFSAERTGGSVSTLTIQRTQQEDSAVYLCASSLAVTGSGNTIYFGEGSWLTVV.

V and J are TRBV4-2 and TRBJ2-3; 8 nucleotides agree with TRBD2. The CDR3 consists of 16 residues. Trimming cost V 3 bases and J 3 bases; bases outside gene matches: 8. The germline V gene has CDR1 LGHNA and CDR2 YNFKEQ. CDR3 bases: TGTGCCAGCAGCCATTCCGGGAGGGCCGTAACAGATACGCAGTATTTT. Translated: CASSHSGRAVTDTQYF.

The V call is TRBV15, the J call TRBJ2-7; TRBD2 matches 8 bases. CDR3 length: 15 residues. The germline V gene encodes CDR1 LNHNV and CDR2 YYDKDF (reference sequence). V lost 5 bases, J lost 2 bases, and 8 bases stayed unmatched. Written as DNA, the CDR3 is TGTGCCACCAGCCGGGAGGGGATCCCCCCCTACGAGCAGTACTTC. Amino acid sequence: CATSREGIPPYEQYF.

This chain links TRBV28 with TRBJ1-5; 7 bases are shared with TRBD1. The J segment lost 5 bases and the V segment lost 3 bases, leaving 7 bases of the junction unmatched. This CDR3 spans 15 amino acids. Per the germline V gene, CDR1 is MDHEN and CDR2 is SYDVKM. CDR3 sequence reads: CASSLEGGLYQPQHF. The CDR3 DNA is TGTGCCAGCAGTTTGGAAGGGGGCCTCTATCAGCCCCAGCATTTT.

The rearrangement uses TRBV5-5 and TRBJ1-2; D unresolved. The V gene's germline CDR1 is SGHKS and CDR2 YYEKEE (reference sequence). V shed 0 bases and J shed 7 bases, with 13 bases lying between them. The CDR3 is made up of 14 amino acids. The CDR3, as DNA: TGTGCCAGCAGCTTGGAATGGGGAGGAAGTGGCTACACCTTC. It translates to CASSLEWGGSGYTF.

This chain joins TRBV7-2 and TRBJ1-4; 9 bases match TRBD1. CDR1 SGHTA and CDR2 FQGNSA come from the germline V gene. The CDR3 totals 13 residues. V shed 5 bases and J 10 bases; nucleotides not matched to a gene: 5. DNA for the CDR3: TGTGCCAGCAGCCAATTGGGACAGGGAAAACTGTTTTTT. Amino acid sequence: CASSQLGQGKLFF.

This chain links TRBV7-8 with TRBJ2-2; TRBD1 matches 7 bases. J was trimmed by 3 bases and V by 5 bases; bases with no gene match: 6. The CDR3 totals 15 residues. Germline lookup yields CDR1 SGHVS and CDR2 FQNEAQ. This CDR3 reads CASSKTGFDTGELFF. CDR3 in DNA: TGTGCCAGCAGCAAGACAGGGTTCGACACCGGGGAGCTGTTTTTT. The whole variable domain, filled in from reference TRBV7-8 and TRBJ2-2, reads GAGVSQSPRYKVAKRGQDVALRCDPISGHVSLFWYQQALGQGPEFLTYFQNEAQLDKSGLPSDRFFAERPEGSVSTLKIQRTQQEDSAVYLCASSKTGFDTGELFFGEGSRLTVL.

The gene calls are TRBV7-2 and TRBJ1-4, with no clear D. The CDR3 runs 13 residues. Per the germline V gene, CDR1 is SGHTA and CDR2 is FQGNSA. V shed 3 bases and J shed 6 bases, with 8 bases lying between them. The CDR3 DNA is TGTGCCAGCAGCTTGGTAGCGGATGAAAAACTGTTTTTT. Translation: CASSLVADEKLFF.

This clone has only a few counts. The chain carries TRBV2 and TRBJ2-7, with 12 bases fitting TRBD1. This CDR3 region has 13 residues. V lost 6 bases to trimming and J lost 6 bases; unmatched junction nucleotides: 3. The V gene's germline CDR1 is SNHLY and CDR2 FYNNEI. CDR3 sequence: CASRGTGGGEQYF. Written as DNA, the CDR3 is TGTGCCAGCAGGGGGACAGGGGGCGGCGAGCAGTACTTC.